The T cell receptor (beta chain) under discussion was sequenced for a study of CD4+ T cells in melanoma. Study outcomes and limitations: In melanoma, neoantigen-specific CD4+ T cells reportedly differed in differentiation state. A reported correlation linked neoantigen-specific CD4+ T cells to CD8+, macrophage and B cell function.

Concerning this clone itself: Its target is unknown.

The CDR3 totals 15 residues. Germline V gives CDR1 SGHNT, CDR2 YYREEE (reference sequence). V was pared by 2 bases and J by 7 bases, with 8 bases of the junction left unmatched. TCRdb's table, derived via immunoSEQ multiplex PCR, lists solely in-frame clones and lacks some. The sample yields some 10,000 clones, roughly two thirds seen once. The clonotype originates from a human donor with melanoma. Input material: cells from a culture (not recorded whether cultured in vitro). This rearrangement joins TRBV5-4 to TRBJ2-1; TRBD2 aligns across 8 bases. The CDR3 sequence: CASSFPGGPKNEQFF. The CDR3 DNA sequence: TGTGCCAGCAGCTTTCCGGGGGGGCCTAAAAATGAGCAGTTCTTC.